The TCR beta chain under discussion was sequenced for a study of beta chain features in type 1 diabetes (dated by TCRdb to between 2017 and 2018). Context from the whole study: Mean age, gender distribution, total cell number and subset yield were not different between patients and healthy donors. A total of under 140,000,000 sorted cells were examined across all samples, and the number of cells per subset was strongly correlated with RNA yield. In the study, recently diagnosed type 1 diabetes patients and matched healthy donors were compared on the TCRB repertoires of their sorted circulating CD4+ T cell subsets. Regulatory and stem cell-like memory subsets were isolated from only 8 patients and roughly 8 healthy donors, whereas naive and central memory subsets came from all 28 donors.

The entire amount of isolated RNA was reverse transcribed using the High Capacity cDNA Reverse Transcription Kit, so the sequenced TCRB transcripts were expressed ones. Deep immunoSEQ sequencing was performed on naive, central memory and regulatory T cell samples, with an average of approximately 3.9 million total reads per sample. After sorted cells were lysed in RLT buffer, RNA was extracted with DNase-treated RNeasy Micro or Mini kits, with the choice depending on cell number. To prevent cross-contamination, every cell subset was processed on its own, while patient and healthy donor samples were processed together. TCRB sequences were amplified from cDNA with the immunoSEQ multiplex PCR, producing 87-bp fragments spanning the CDR3 region. Sequencing of the amplicons was done on the Illumina HiSeq platform. In the original analysis: Synthetic template baselines were used to correct PCR bias computationally, reads within Hamming distance 2 were collapsed, and singletons that could not be merged were discarded. Reads were aligned against IMGT so that V, D and J genes, CDR3 length and insertions or deletions at six rearrangement sites could be assigned. Clonotype counts were normalized to sorted cell number within each subset before computing true diversity and Gini coefficients with the tcR R package. The overlap coefficient, calculated on TCRB nucleotide sequences, was used to measure repertoire sharing. The table was pulled from immuneACCESS by TCRdb, which kept in-frame rearrangements only. Such tables lose some clones; where checked, under half of the loss comes from unresolved V genes, and the rest has no known cause. V and J calls and clone size follow that table, whereas D and trimming were derived from the DNA. The sample data list around 250,000 clones, and 25% to 30% of these were observed just once. The ten largest clonotypes hold under 4.5% of the sample.

From each donor, a single peripheral blood sample of 95 to 150 mL on average was drawn into heparinised tubes. A BD FACSAria II and a panel including CD45RO, CCR7, CD25, CD127, CD95 and CD27 were used to sort naive, central memory, regulatory and stem cell-like memory CD4+ T cells. Purity was above 95% for every sorted population. PBMCs were separated immediately by Lymphoprep density gradient centrifugation and were stained directly, without being cultured. Samples were stained and sorted in pairs, with one healthy donor and one patient per experiment, so that batch effects were minimized. There are 11 amino acids in the CDR3, from cysteine to phenylalanine inclusive. Of the read, only the CDR3 DNA is kept; its 33 bases are in frame from base 1. The junction shows trimming of 5 bases on V and 8 bases on J, plus 9 bases between the germline ends. CDR1 and CDR2 are read off the germline V gene as SGHTA and FQGNSA.

About this clone itself: Its antigen target is currently unknown. Base qualities are not recorded, but no much larger clone differs from it by a single base.

Overall study results and their limits: Type 1 diabetes patients showed a moderate but significant shortening of TCRB CDR3 length in all four CD4+ subsets. Shorter templates might be favored by PCR, yet because patient and control samples were amplified and corrected together, any such skew would affect both groups equally. Patients with type 1 diabetes made fewer insertions and deleted more nucleotides at VDJ recombination sites, implying thymic rearrangement abnormalities. Sequencing cDNA rather than genomic DNA could over-represent highly expressing activated cells, although activation and CD3 levels did not differ between groups. Naive, central memory and regulatory TCRB repertoires appeared to be more similar among patients than among healthy donors. Only small numbers of individuals were included in the HLA sub-analyses, which left unresolved whether HLA type had any influence on TCRB rearrangement.

The TCR originated in a man aged 25 to 40 in good health. Specimen: central memory CD4+ T cells from blood. The chain is made from TRBV7-2 and TRBJ1-2, with the D gene too uncertain to name. The CDR3: CASSPYPGYTF. The bases read TGTGCCAGCAGCCCCTACCCCGGCTACACCTTC.